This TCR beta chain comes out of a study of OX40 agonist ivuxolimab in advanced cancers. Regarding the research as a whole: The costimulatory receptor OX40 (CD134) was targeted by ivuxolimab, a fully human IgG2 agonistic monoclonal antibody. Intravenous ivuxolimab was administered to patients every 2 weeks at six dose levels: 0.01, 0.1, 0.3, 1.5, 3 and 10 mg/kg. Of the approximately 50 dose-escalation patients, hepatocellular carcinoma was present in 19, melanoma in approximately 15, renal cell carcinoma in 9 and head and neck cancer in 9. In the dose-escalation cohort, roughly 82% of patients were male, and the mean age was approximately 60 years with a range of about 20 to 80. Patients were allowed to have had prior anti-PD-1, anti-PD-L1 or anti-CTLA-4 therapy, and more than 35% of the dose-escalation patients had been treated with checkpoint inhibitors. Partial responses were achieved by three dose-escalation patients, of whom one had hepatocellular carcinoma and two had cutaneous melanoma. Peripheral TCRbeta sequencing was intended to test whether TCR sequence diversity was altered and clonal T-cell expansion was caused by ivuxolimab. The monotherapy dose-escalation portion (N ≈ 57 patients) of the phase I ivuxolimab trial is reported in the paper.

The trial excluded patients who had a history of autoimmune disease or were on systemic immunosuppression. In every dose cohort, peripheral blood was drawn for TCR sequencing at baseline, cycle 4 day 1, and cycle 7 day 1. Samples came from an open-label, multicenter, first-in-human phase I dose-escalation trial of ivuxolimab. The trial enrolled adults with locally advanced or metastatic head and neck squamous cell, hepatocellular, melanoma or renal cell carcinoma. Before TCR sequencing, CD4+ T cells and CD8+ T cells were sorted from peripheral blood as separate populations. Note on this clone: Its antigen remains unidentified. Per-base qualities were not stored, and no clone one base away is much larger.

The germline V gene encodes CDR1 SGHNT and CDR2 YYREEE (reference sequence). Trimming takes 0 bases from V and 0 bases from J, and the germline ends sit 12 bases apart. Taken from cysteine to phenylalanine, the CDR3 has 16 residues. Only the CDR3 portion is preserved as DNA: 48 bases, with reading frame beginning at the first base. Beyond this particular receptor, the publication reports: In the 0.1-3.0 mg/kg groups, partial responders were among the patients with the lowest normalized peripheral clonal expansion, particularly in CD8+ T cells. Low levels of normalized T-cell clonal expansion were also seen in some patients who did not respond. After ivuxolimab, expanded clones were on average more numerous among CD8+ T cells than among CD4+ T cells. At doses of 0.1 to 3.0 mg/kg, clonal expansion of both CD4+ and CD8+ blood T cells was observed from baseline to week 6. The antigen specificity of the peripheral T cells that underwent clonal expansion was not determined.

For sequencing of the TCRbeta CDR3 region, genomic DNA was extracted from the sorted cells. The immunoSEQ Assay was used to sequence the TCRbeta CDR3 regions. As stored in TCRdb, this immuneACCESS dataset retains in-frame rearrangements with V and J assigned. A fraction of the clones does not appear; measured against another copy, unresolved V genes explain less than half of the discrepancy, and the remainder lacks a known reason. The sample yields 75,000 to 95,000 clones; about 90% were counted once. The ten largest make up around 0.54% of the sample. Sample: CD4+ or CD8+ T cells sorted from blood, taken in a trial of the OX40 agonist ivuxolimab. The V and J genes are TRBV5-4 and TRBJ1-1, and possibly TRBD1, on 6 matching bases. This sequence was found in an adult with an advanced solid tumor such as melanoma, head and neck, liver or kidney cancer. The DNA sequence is TGTGCCAGCAGCTTGGTGGGGGGCGCCATGAACACTGAAGCTTTCTTT. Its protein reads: CASSLVGGAMNTEAFF.